These T cell receptor beta chains were read from a single sample in a study of cytomegalovirus exposure and HLA in healthy donors. Clones were read by immunoSEQ multiplex PCR, and TCRdb kept only the in-frame ones, dropping some. Seen here are approximately 50,000 clones, roughly three fifths observed once, and the top ten hold about 10%. The sample comprised PBMCs. Receptor source: a human donor in good health. Each CDR3 is given with its conserved first and last residue. The D gene is left open where the match is weak. Some rows have no size entry. The others give once, few or many, or a class for an expanded clone.

V	J	size	D	CDR3	DNA
TRBV6-1	TRBJ2-2	NA	TRBD1	CASRTGGNTGELFF	TGTGCCAGCAGGACAGGGGGCAACACCGGGGAGCTGTTTTTT
TRBV7-2	TRBJ2-5	few	TRBD2	CASSPRGGSQETQYF	TGTGCCAGCAGCCCTCGGGGGGGGTCACAAGAGACCCAGTACTTC
TRBV5-1	TRBJ2-1	few	TRBD2	CASSEMAGGFLNEQFF	TGCGCCAGCAGCGAGATGGCGGGGGGTTTCCTTAACGAGCAGTTCTTC
TRBV4-1	TRBJ1-2	few	NA	CATQGNYGYTF	TGCGCCACCCAGGGGAACTATGGCTACACCTTC
TRBV27	TRBJ1-1	NA	TRBD1	CASSLSPGQGAWTEAFF	TGTGCCAGCAGTTTAAGCCCCGGACAGGGGGCATGGACTGAAGCTTTCTTT
TRBV4-1	TRBJ2-5	NA	TRBD1	CASSQPPKDRQGTQYF	TGCGCCAGCAGCCAACCACCTAAGGACAGGCAGGGGACCCAGTACTTC
TRBV19	TRBJ2-1	NA	NA	CASSIEASWYNEQFF	TGTGCCAGTAGTATAGAGGCTAGCTGGTACAATGAGCAGTTCTTC
TRBV9	TRBJ2-1	NA	TRBD2	CASSVAGLAGGPREQFF	TGTGCCAGCAGCGTAGCGGGACTAGCGGGGGGGCCCCGTGAGCAGTTCTTC
TRBV30	TRBJ2-5	NA	NA	CAWSQGARGDRGTQYF	TGTGCCTGGAGCCAAGGGGCCAGGGGTGATCGAGGGACCCAGTACTTC
TRBV6-1	TRBJ1-5	NA	NA	CASSENRVSNQPQHF	TGTGCCAGCAGTGAGAACAGGGTTAGCAATCAGCCCCAGCATTTT
TRBV4-2	TRBJ2-7	NA	NA	CASSQVGRTVSYEQYF	TGTGCCAGCAGCCAAGTGGGGAGGACGGTCTCCTACGAGCAGTACTTC
TRBV10-3	TRBJ1-6	few	NA	CAIPPCPRERPPLHF	TGTGCCATCCCACCGTGTCCCCGGGAGAGGCCACCCCTCCACTTT
TRBV9	TRBJ1-3	NA	NA	CASSARDIGNTIYF	TGTGCCAGCAGCGCCCGGGATATTGGAAACACCATATATTTT
TRBV9	TRBJ2-3	NA	NA	CASGPPGQSFTDTQYF	TGTGCCAGCGGCCCCCCAGGACAGTCCTTCACAGATACGCAGTATTTT
TRBV21-1	TRBJ2-7	NA	NA	CASSKGRFTYEQYF	TGTGCCAGCAGCAAAGGGAGGTTCACCTACGAGCAGTACTTC
TRBV7-9	TRBJ1-4	NA	NA	CASSPTTGATNEKLFF	TGTGCCAGCAGCCCAACGACAGGCGCAACTAATGAAAAACTGTTTTTT
TRBV6-5	TRBJ2-7	NA	NA	CASSQGPLYEQYF	TGTGCCAGCAGTCAGGGTCCCTTGTACGAGCAGTACTTC
TRBV5-1	TRBJ1-1	NA	NA	CASSDLQGSATEAFF	TGCGCCAGCAGCGATCTACAGGGCTCGGCCACTGAAGCTTTCTTT
TRBV4-1	TRBJ1-4	NA	NA	CASGHEKLFF	TGCGCCAGTGGACACGAAAAACTGTTTTTT
TRBV10-3	TRBJ2-5	NA	TRBD2	CAISPNLAGLADSQETQYF	TGTGCCATCAGTCCCAATTTGGCGGGACTAGCGGACAGTCAAGAGACCCAGTACTTC
TRBV5-1	TRBJ2-1	few	TRBD2	CASRVLGGGYNEQFF	TGCGCCAGCAGGGTTCTCGGGGGGGGTTACAATGAGCAGTTCTTC
TRBV7-9	TRBJ1-1	few	NA	CSSSLLGSLEAFF	TGTTCCAGCAGCTTACTGGGCAGCCTTGAAGCTTTCTTT
TRBV5-6	TRBJ2-3	few	NA	CASSLFSELGDTDTQYF	TGTGCCAGCAGCTTATTTTCGGAATTAGGGGACACAGATACGCAGTATTTT
TRBV5-6	TRBJ1-6	NA	NA	CASSLSSSSYNSPLHF	TGTGCCAGCAGCTTGAGTTCTAGCTCCTATAATTCACCCCTCCACTTT
TRBV11-3	TRBJ1-1	NA	TRBD1	CASSSLDRVNTEAFF	TGTGCCAGCAGCTCCTTGGACAGGGTGAACACTGAAGCTTTCTTT
TRBV11-3	TRBJ2-3	few	TRBD2	CASRGGSDTQYF	TGTGCCAGCAGGGGGGGGTCGGATACGCAGTATTTT